This T cell receptor (beta chain) originates from a study of blood T cells in healthy people across ages. Study-level points and caveats: Considered underestimates were the diversity estimates obtained from one million T cells. Roughly linearly, TCR beta diversity per million T cells fell as age increased.

This clonotype was counted a few times. Its antigen is as yet unknown. Combining a sample-barcoded 5' primer with a J-beta primer mix, a second PCR ran for 7 to 11 cycles. Every sample gave at least 2.5 million paired-end reads containing CDR3. In TCRdb, the 5' RACE reads were re-called with MiXCR into one record per CDR3 protein. The sample lists approximately 800,000 distinct CDR3 sequences; 55% to 75% were seen once. The CDR3 is 15 amino acids. V shed 2 bases and J shed 0 bases, with 11 bases lying between them. CDR1 is MNHEY, CDR2 SMNVEV, per germline (reference sequence). The origin of this receptor is a man aged 30 to 39 in good health. The chain recombines TRBV27 with TRBJ2-7; D unclear. Sequenced material: blood. As DNA, the CDR3 is TGTGCCAGCAGTTTAAAACACCTTAGCTCCTACGAGCAGTACTTC. Encoded protein: CASSLKHLSSYEQYF.